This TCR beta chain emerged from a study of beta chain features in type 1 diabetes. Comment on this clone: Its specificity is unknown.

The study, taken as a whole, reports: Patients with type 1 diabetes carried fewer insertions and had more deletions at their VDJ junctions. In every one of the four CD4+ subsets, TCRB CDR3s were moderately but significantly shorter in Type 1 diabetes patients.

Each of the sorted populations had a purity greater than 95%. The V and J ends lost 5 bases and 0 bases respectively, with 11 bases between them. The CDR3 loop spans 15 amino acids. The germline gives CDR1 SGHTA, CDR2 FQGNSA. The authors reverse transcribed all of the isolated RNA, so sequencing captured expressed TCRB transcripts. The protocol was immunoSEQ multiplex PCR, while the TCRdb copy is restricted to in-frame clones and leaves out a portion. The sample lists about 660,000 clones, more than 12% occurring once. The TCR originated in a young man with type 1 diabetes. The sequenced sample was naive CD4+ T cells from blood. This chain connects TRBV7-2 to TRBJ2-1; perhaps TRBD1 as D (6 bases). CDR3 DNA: TGTGCCAGCAGCCTCAGGGGTAGCTCCTACAATGAGCAGTTCTTC. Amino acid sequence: CASSLRGSSYNEQFF.